The 19 T cell receptor beta chains listed next were all sequenced from one sample in a study of a mutant IDH1 vaccine in newly diagnosed glioma. Regarding time point: week 11, during vaccination. With topical imiquimod, each dose of the vaccine consisted of 300 ug of mutant IDH1 20-mer peptide. These receptors have no known antigen. Here immunoSEQ multiplex PCR was the method, and the copy in TCRdb shows in-frame clones only, minus some. The repertoire includes some 130,000 clones, about four fifths of them detected once, and 5.5% sits in the top ten. The sample consisted of PBMCs, taken from a glioma patient whose treatment included an IDH1 peptide vaccine. These TCRs come from a man aged 35 to 55 with glioma.

V and J are TRBV30 and TRBJ1-3; D is undetermined. Germline values: CDR1 GTSNPN, CDR2 SVGIG (reference sequence). Trimming stripped 7 bases from V and 0 bases from J, with 10 bases between. The CDR3 is 13 residues long. For the CDR3, the DNA is TGTGCCTTCGAATCCCGCTCTGGAAACACCATATATTTT. This encodes CAFESRSGNTIYF. Full variable domain (remainder filled in from reference TRBV30 and TRBJ1-3): SQTIHQWPATLVQPVGSPLSLECTVEGTSNPNLYWYRQAAGRGLQLLFYSVGIGQISSEVPQNLSASRPQDRQFILSSKKLLLSDSGFYLCAFESRSGNTIYFGEGSWLTVV.

This clone was seen only once. The chain combines TRBV5-6 with TRBJ2-5; tentatively, D is TRBD1 (6 bases). The V gene's germline CDR1 is SGHDT and CDR2 YYEEEE. V was clipped by 4 bases and J by 5 bases, with 24 bases between them. CDR3 length: 17 residues. The CDR3 region has the DNA TGTGCCAGCAGCCTACCGGGGCCCTGGGGGCGGTCGGAGACCCAGTACTTC. This gives the protein CASSLPGPWGRSETQYF.

V gene TRBV2 combines with J gene TRBJ1-6, with 8 bases fitting TRBD1. The CDR3 contains 16 residues. Germline V gene lookup returns CDR1 SNHLY and CDR2 FYNNEI. Germline trimming cut 5 bases from V and 9 bases from J; bases unmatched to any gene: 12. CDR3 sequence reads: CASSRGRGRGVSPLHF. CDR3 DNA: TGTGCCAGCAGTCGGGGCAGGGGGCGCGGTGTTTCACCCCTCCACTTT.

The chain employs TRBV15 and TRBJ1-1; tentatively, D is TRBD1 (6 bases). Trimming pared 1 base from V and 5 bases from J, leaving 17 bases between. CDR1 LNHNV and CDR2 YYDKDF come from the germline V gene (reference sequence). The CDR3 loop spans 16 amino acids. CDR3 region: CATSRGPPGAGTEAFF. The DNA of the CDR3 is TGTGCCACCAGCAGAGGCCCCCCAGGGGCGGGGACTGAAGCTTTCTTT.

V is TRBV4-1 and J is TRBJ2-5; TRBD2 is a possible D gene (5 bases). Trimming shortened V by 0 bases and J by 5 bases, and 10 bases separated the two germline ends. CDR1 is MGHRA and CDR2 is YSYEKL in the germline V gene. The CDR3 is 14 amino acids. CDR3 sequence reads: CASSQEGLAETQYF. CDR3 coding DNA: TGCGCCAGCAGCCAAGAAGGGCTAGCCGAGACCCAGTACTTC.

V usage is TRBV13 and J usage is TRBJ2-2; no clear D gene. V lost 2 bases, J lost 8 bases, and 3 bases lay in between. The CDR3 spans 11 residues. Germline V gene data show CDR1 as PRHDT and CDR2 as FYEKMQ (reference sequence). The CDR3 DNA reads as TGTGCCAGCAGCTTACGGGGGGAGCTGTTTTTT. Amino acid sequence: CASSLRGELFF.

The rearrangement uses TRBV28 and TRBJ2-6, with TRBD1 matching 8 bases. Germline trimming cut 11 bases from V and 2 bases from J; bases unmatched to any gene: 11. Germline-derived CDR1 and CDR2 are MDHEN and SYDVKM. This CDR3 spans 16 amino acids. As DNA, the CDR3 is TGTGCCTCAGCAACCCAGGGGGCCACTGGGGCCAACGTCCTGACTTTC. This translates into CASATQGATGANVLTF.

This sequence joins TRBV7-9 and TRBJ2-1; TRBD1 might be the D (6 bases). The CDR3 is 13 amino acids. Germline CDR1 reads SEHNR; CDR2 reads FQNEAQ (reference sequence). Trimming took 5 bases from V and 8 from J, leaving 13 bases between them. CDR3 nucleotide sequence: TGTGCCAGCAGCGCCTACAGGGTCCATGAGCAGTTCTTC. This translates into CASSAYRVHEQFF. Full variable domain (rest looked up from reference TRBV7-9 and TRBJ2-1): DTGVSQNPRHKITKRGQNVTFRCDPISEHNRLYWYRQTLGQGPEFLTYFQNEAQLEKSRLLSDRFSAERPKGSFSTLEIQRTEQGDSAMYLCASSAYRVHEQFFGPGTRLTVL.

This clone was counted only a few times. The J gene is TRBJ2-1, the V gene TRBV5-1, with a tentative D call TRBD2 (5 bases). Germline assignment: CDR1 SGHRS and CDR2 YFSETQ. Deletions cut 4 bases from V and 0 bases from J, with 14 bases between. The CDR3 extends over 16 amino acids. The CDR3 loop is CASSKLEGLSYNEQFF. In DNA form, the CDR3 reads TGCGCCAGCAGCAAACTAGAAGGGCTCTCCTACAATGAGCAGTTCTTC.

V and J are TRBV4-3 and TRBJ2-1; D is unresolved. Germline V gives CDR1 LGHNA, CDR2 YSLEER. Trimming left V 0 bases short and J 7 bases short, with 13 bases between. The CDR3 spans 15 residues. CDR3 residues: CASSQESGRLNEQFF. The DNA for the CDR3 is TGCGCCAGCAGCCAAGAGTCGGGTAGACTTAATGAGCAGTTCTTC.

V and J are TRBV12-5 and TRBJ2-7; no reliable D call. The V end lost 1 base, the J end lost 2 bases, and 3 bases lay between the germline ends. Germline CDR1 is LGHNT and CDR2 is FRNRAP. The CDR3 runs 12 residues. The DNA for the CDR3 is TGTGCTAGTGGTTTGGGCGCCTACGAGCAGTACTTC. It yields the protein CASGLGAYEQYF.

The J gene is TRBJ2-2, the V gene TRBV7-2; TRBD1 agrees at 7 bases. The CDR3 totals 13 residues. Germline values: CDR1 SGHTA, CDR2 FQGNSA. Trimming at V came to 10 bases and at J to 8 bases, leaving 10 bases not matched to a gene. The CDR3 bases are TGTGCCACACAGGGGAGACGGCAAGGGGAGCTGTTTTTT. Its translation is CATQGRRQGELFF.

The genes are TRBV6-5 and TRBJ2-7; D remains unclear. Trimming left V 2 bases short and J 5 bases short, with 4 bases between. The CDR3 sequence is 11 residues long. Per the germline V gene, CDR1 is MNHEY and CDR2 is SVGAGI. DNA of the CDR3: TGTGCCAGCAGTTACGACAACGAGCAGTACTTC. Translated, it gives CASSYDNEQYF.

The chain employs TRBV6-1 and TRBJ2-7; 9 bases map to TRBD1. The trim removed 1 base at V and 2 bases at J, leaving 0 bases unmatched. The CDR3 covers 14 residues. CDR1 MNHNS and CDR2 SASEGT come from the germline V gene. The CDR3 DNA is TGTGCCAGCAGTGAAGGGACAGGGGCCTACGAGCAGTACTTC. Its protein is CASSEGTGAYEQYF.

V usage is TRBV6-5 and J usage is TRBJ1-1; no clear D gene. Trimming pared 0 bases from V and 3 bases from J, leaving 8 bases between. CDR1 MNHEY and CDR2 SVGAGI come from the germline V gene. The CDR3 is made up of 14 amino acids. CDR3 DNA sequence: TGTGCCAGCAGTTACTCGCCCGGATACACTGAAGCTTTCTTT. Translation gives CASSYSPGYTEAFF.

The CDR3 DNA follows: TGTGCCAGCAGCCAAGAAGGGTCTGGCTACACCTTC. Translation gives CASSQEGSGYTF. The J gene is TRBJ1-2, the V gene TRBV4-2; D is uncertain. Germline CDR1 is LGHNA and CDR2 is YNFKEQ. This CDR3 contains 12 residues. The V end lost 0 bases, the J end lost 7 bases, and 6 bases lay between the germline ends.

The gene calls are TRBV7-9 and TRBJ2-7; D is uncertain. With 1 base removed from V and 10 bases from J, the gap between germline ends came to 14 bases. The germline V gene encodes CDR1 SEHNR and CDR2 FQNEAQ (reference sequence). The CDR3 has 13 residues. CDR3 DNA sequence: TGTGCCAGCAGCTTAGGCCTTCATTCAGAACAGTACTTC. It yields the protein CASSLGLHSEQYF.

The gene calls are TRBV18 and TRBJ2-5; D unclear. The CDR3 spans 12 residues. The ends were cut back, 4 bases at V and 5 bases at J, with 8 bases in the middle. Germline-derived CDR1 and CDR2 are KGHSH and LQKENI. CDR3 in DNA: TGTGCCAGCTCACACGCCGAGGAGACCCAGTACTTC. Translating it yields CASSHAEETQYF. Full variable domain (missing parts from reference TRBV18 and TRBJ2-5): NAGVMQNPRHLVRRRGQEARLRCSPMKGHSHVYWYRQLPEEGLKFMVYLQKENIIDESGMPKERFSAEFPKEGPSILRIQQVVRGDSAAYFCASSHAEETQYFGPGTRLLVL.

The V call is TRBV19, the J call TRBJ1-5; tentative D call: TRBD1 (5 bases). Germline assignment: CDR1 LNHDA and CDR2 SQIVND (reference sequence). V was shortened by 7 bases and J by 2 bases, with 12 bases between the two germline ends. The CDR3 is 14 residues long. In nucleotides, the CDR3 is TGTGCCAGTACCCCGGACACGCGCAATCAGCCCCAGCATTTT. This translates into CASTPDTRNQPQHF.